The clone carrying this T cell receptor (beta chain) has at least ten counts. TCRdb reanalysed the 5' RACE reads using MiXCR and keeps one entry per CDR3 protein. The data show about 150,000 distinct CDR3 sequences, over 9.5% seen once. The sample belongs to a study of CD8 T cells in ankylosing spondylitis. The CDR3 spans 15 residues. Deletions cut 0 bases from V and 7 bases from J, with 13 bases between. Germline values: CDR1 SNHLY, CDR2 FYNNEI. This sequence was found in a female donor with ankylosing spondylitis or in good health (not recorded which). The chain is built from TRBV2 and TRBJ2-1; D may be TRBD2 (6 bases). What was sequenced was blood, either unsorted or a sorted T cell fraction (not recorded which). For the CDR3, the DNA is TGTGCCAGCAGTGAAGCAGGGGCCCGGGGGAATGAGCAGTTCTTC. This codes for CASSEAGARGNEQFF.